This is a list of T cell receptor beta chains from one sample in a study of blood T cell repertoires in COVID-19. Profiled with immunoSEQ multiplex PCR; TCRdb holds only in-frame clones, not every one. The sample shows roughly 170,000 clones, 81% of them seen only once. The sample comprised PBMCs or T cells enriched from blood (not recorded which). The receptors were gathered from a middle-aged woman with acute COVID-19. Both conserved end residues are part of each CDR3. A D gene is named only where the DNA matches it firmly. A row's size may be missing; if present it is once, few, many or a size class.

>TRBV19|.|TRBJ2-6|TRBD1
TGTGCCAGTAGTCTGGGACAGGGCAGTCTGTCCGGGGCCAACGTCCTGACTTTC
CASSLGQGSLSGANVLTF
>TRBV14|.|TRBJ2-7|.
TGTGCCAGCAGCCAAGAGTTCTTCTACGAGCAGTACTTC
CASSQEFFYEQYF
>TRBV6-5|.|TRBJ2-1|TRBD2
TGTGCCAGCAGTCCCGGGACTAGCGTACATGAGCAGTTCTTC
CASSPGTSVHEQFF
>TRBV5-1|.|TRBJ1-4|TRBD1
TGCGCCAGCAACCCTACAGGGGGTGGTAATGAAAAACTGTTTTTT
CASNPTGGGNEKLFF
>TRBV24-1|.|TRBJ2-1|.
TGTGCCACCAGTGATCCGCCCGGGAGTCGGTACAATGAGCAGTTCTTC
CATSDPPGSRYNEQFF
>TRBV11-2|.|TRBJ2-3|TRBD1
TGTGCCAGCAGCCCAAGAGACAGGGGAAAGGCAGATACGCAGTATTTT
CASSPRDRGKADTQYF
>TRBV5-4|.|TRBJ2-2|.
TGTGCCAGCAGCTTGAAATCCGGTACCGGGGAGCTGTTTTTT
CASSLKSGTGELFF
>TRBV9|few|TRBJ2-1|.
TGTGCCAGCAGCGTAGGGCCTAGCTCCTACAATGAGCAGTTCTTC
CASSVGPSSYNEQFF
>TRBV28|once|TRBJ1-5|.
TGTGCCAGCACAGGCAGGGGAAATCAGCCCCAGCATTTT
CASTGRGNQPQHF
>TRBV5-1|.|TRBJ1-1|TRBD1
TGCGCCAGCAGCTCGGGACAGGGAAGCACTGAAGCTTTCTTT
CASSSGQGSTEAFF
>TRBV7-8|.|TRBJ2-7|TRBD1
TGTGCCAGCAGCTTAGGAAACAGGGGGCGAGGGCTTCAAGGCTACGAGCAGTACTTC
CASSLGNRGRGLQGYEQYF
>TRBV10-3|.|TRBJ2-7|.
TGTGCCATCAGAGAAACACAGGGTATGACCTCCTACGAGCAGTACTTC
CAIRETQGMTSYEQYF
>TRBV10-3|.|TRBJ1-2|.
TGTGCCATCGGGGACTGGGGGACTAACTATGGCTACACCTTC
CAIGDWGTNYGYTF
>TRBV29-1|once|TRBJ1-1|TRBD1
TGCAGCGCTGACAGGGGTTCGACTGAAGCTTTCTTT
CSADRGSTEAFF
>TRBV3-1/TRBV3-2|.|TRBJ1-4|TRBD1
TGTGCCAGCAGCCAGGGCCAGGGACAGACCGAAAAACTGTTTTTT
CASSQGQGQTEKLFF
>TRBV4-2|.|TRBJ1-3|.
TGTGCCAGCAGCCAAGAGGCAGGGGAAGGAAACACCATATATTTT
CASSQEAGEGNTIYF
>TRBV7-9|.|TRBJ2-1|TRBD2
TGTGCCAGCAGCTTAGGAGCGGGAGGGTTCAATGAGCAGTTCTTC
CASSLGAGGFNEQFF
>TRBV29-1|.|TRBJ2-1|TRBD2
TGCAGCGTACACCTCGGCGCAGGGAGGGCGGCCTACAATGAGCAGTTCTTC
CSVHLGAGRAAYNEQFF
>TRBV14|.|TRBJ1-1|.
TGTGCCAGCAGCCCCTCGGGGGTGCGAGCTTTCTTT
CASSPSGVRAFF
>TRBV30|few|TRBJ1-5|.
TGTGCCTGGAGTGGGGGGGTTCCAAGCAATCAGCCCCAGCATTTT
CAWSGGVPSNQPQHF
>TRBV7-3|.|TRBJ2-1|TRBD2
TGTGCCAGCAGCCCCCAAGGCGGGAGGTACTACAATGAGCAGTTCTTC
CASSPQGGRYYNEQFF
>TRBV27|.|TRBJ2-3|.
TGTGCCAGCAGTCCGACAGGTTGGCCCGGCACAGATACGCAGTATTTT
CASSPTGWPGTDTQYF
>TRBV5-4|once|TRBJ1-3|TRBD1
TGTGCCAGCAGCGACCGGGACAGGACCTCTGGAAACACCATATATTTT
CASSDRDRTSGNTIYF
>TRBV10-2|.|TRBJ1-1|TRBD1
TGCGCCAGCAGTGAGAGACAGGGCACTGAAGCTTTCTTT
CASSERQGTEAFF
>TRBV18|.|TRBJ1-2|.
TGTGCCAGCTCACCACCGGAGGGCCCCCTAGGTGGCTACACCTTC
CASSPPEGPLGGYTF
>TRBV19|.|TRBJ2-1|.
TGTGCCAGTAGTATCCAGTCCGGGAGCTCTGGCAATGAGCAGTTCTTC
CASSIQSGSSGNEQFF
>TRBV6-1|.|TRBJ2-3|.
TGTGCCAGCAGTGGAGGTTGGGGTCTCGGGGAAGATACGCAGTATTTT
CASSGGWGLGEDTQYF
>TRBV9|.|TRBJ2-2|TRBD2
TGTGCCAGCAGCCAAGGACTAGAGGCCGGGGAGCTGTTTTTT
CASSQGLEAGELFF
>TRBV19|.|TRBJ2-2|TRBD2
TGTGCCAGTAGTATTTGGACTAGCGCCTCCGGGGAGCTGTTTTTT
CASSIWTSASGELFF
>TRBV12-3/TRBV12-4|.|TRBJ2-1|TRBD2
TGTGCCAGCACCATAGCGGGAGCTGAGCAGTTCTTC
CASTIAGAEQFF
>TRBV18|once|TRBJ2-7|.
TGTGCCAGCTCACCACAGCAGGGGACGAGCTACGAGCAGTACTTC
CASSPQQGTSYEQYF
>TRBV11-2|.|TRBJ2-1|.
TGTGCCAGCAGCTTGGGTCTAGCAGACAATGAGCAGTTCTTC
CASSLGLADNEQFF
>TRBV1|.|TRBJ1-2|.
TGCACCAGCAGTAGTACGGGACTCCGTCACGACTATGGCTACACCTTC
CTSSSTGLRHDYGYTF
>TRBV2|.|TRBJ2-7|TRBD2
TGTGCCAAGGGACTAGCGGGAAGGGAGCAGTACTTC
CAKGLAGREQYF
>TRBV19|once|TRBJ1-2|.
TGTGCCAGTAGCTTCACAGGGAATTCATATGGCTACACCTTC
CASSFTGNSYGYTF
>TRBV5-1|.|TRBJ2-2|.
TGCGCCAGCAGCTTGCGGTCGAACACCGGGGAGCTGTTTTTT
CASSLRSNTGELFF
>TRBV6-1|few|TRBJ1-5|.
TGTGCCAGCAGTGAATATAGCCCGGATAATGTGGATCAGCCCCAGCATTTT
CASSEYSPDNVDQPQHF
>TRBV9|few|TRBJ1-1|TRBD1
TGTGCCAGCAGCGTATGGGACAGGGACACTGAAGCTTTCTTT
CASSVWDRDTEAFF
>TRBV9|.|TRBJ2-7|.
TGTGCCAGCAGCGTACGTCATAGCTCCTACGAGCAGTACTTC
CASSVRHSSYEQYF
>TRBV18|few|TRBJ1-2|.
TGTGCCAGCTCACCAGCACAGGATGGGCCCGGTGGCTACACCTTC
CASSPAQDGPGGYTF
>TRBV11-3|once|TRBJ1-3|TRBD1
TGTGCCAGCAGCTCCCGGGACAGGGCGCGCGGAAACACCATATATTTT
CASSSRDRARGNTIYF
>TRBV20-1|.|TRBJ2-3|TRBD2
TGCAGTGCTAGTATCCCCGGGGGGAGGACAGATACGCAGTATTTT
CSASIPGGRTDTQYF
>TRBV4-1|once|TRBJ1-1|.
TGCGCCAGCAGCCAAGAACAGCTACCGACTGAAGCTTTCTTT
CASSQEQLPTEAFF
>TRBV5-1|.|TRBJ1-2|.
TGCGCCAGCAGCACAGGCCTCTATGGCTACACCTTC
CASSTGLYGYTF
>TRBV19|.|TRBJ2-5|TRBD2
TGTGCCAGTAGTTTTGGGGCTAGCGGAAACCAAGAGACCCAGTACTTC
CASSFGASGNQETQYF
>TRBV5-4|.|TRBJ1-1|TRBD1
TGTGCCAGCAGCCCAGGGGGGTCGAACACTGAAGCTTTCTTT
CASSPGGSNTEAFF